This entry concerns a single T cell receptor beta chain. Seattle participants joined during active infection and were tracked over time. Original processing notes: For nucleated cells, counts were estimated from reference gene primer amplification. TCRdb's copy holds only in-frame clones and misses some; the assay was immunoSEQ multiplex PCR. That table is the source of V, J and clone size, and D and trimming were worked out from the DNA. The sample comprises fewer than 250,000 clones, about 90% of which are singletons, and roughly 3% rests with the top ten. This entry comes from a study of blood T cell repertoires in COVID-19. The overall study: Italy, Spain and the United States were the sources of the convalescent and acute COVID-19 samples.

CDR1 LNHDA and CDR2 SQIVND come from the germline V gene (reference sequence). Trimming shortened V by 11 bases and J by 0 bases, and 13 bases separated the two germline ends. The CDR3 is 13 residues long. This sequence joins TRBV19 and TRBJ1-1; TRBD1 is a possible D gene (6 bases). The sequencing input was peripheral blood. The receptor was isolated from a man aged 25-40 years with COVID-19, enrolled during active disease. The CDR3: CAAGGAMNTEAFF. The CDR3 nucleotides read TGTGCCGCCGGGGGGGCAATGAACACTGAAGCTTTCTTT.